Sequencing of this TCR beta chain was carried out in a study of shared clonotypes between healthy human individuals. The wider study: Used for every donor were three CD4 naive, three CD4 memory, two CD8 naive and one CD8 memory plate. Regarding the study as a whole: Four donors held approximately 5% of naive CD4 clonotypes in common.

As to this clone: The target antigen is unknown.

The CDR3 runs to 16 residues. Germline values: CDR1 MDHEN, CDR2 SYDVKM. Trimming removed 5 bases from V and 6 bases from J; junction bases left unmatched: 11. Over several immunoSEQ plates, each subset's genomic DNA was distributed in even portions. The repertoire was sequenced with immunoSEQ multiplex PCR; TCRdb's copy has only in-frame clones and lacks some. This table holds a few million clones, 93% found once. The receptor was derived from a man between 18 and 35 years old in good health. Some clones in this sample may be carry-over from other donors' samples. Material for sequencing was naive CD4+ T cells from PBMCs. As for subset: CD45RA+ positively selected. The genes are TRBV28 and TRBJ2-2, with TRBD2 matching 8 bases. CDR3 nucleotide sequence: TGTGCCAGCAGTCAAATCCGGGAGGGATCTCCCGGGGAGCTGTTTTTT. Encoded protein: CASSQIREGSPGELFF.